The clone carrying this TCR beta chain showed up just a few times. The antigen is unknown. Germline CDR1 is SGDLS and CDR2 is YYNGEE. CDR3 size: 14 residues. V lost 3 bases and J lost 3; bases outside the gene matches: 5. This sample is drawn from a study of T cell responses to AZD1222 COVID-19 vaccine. Here immunoSEQ multiplex PCR was the method, and the copy in TCRdb shows in-frame clones only, minus some. The data show about 100,000 clones, roughly 87% seen once. Findings of the study overall: The span of vaccine-associated CD4 TCRs extended across spike, with dominance at 160-218 and 743-854. The study identified only six AZD1222 recipients as seropositive at baseline. Without day 14 samples, only post-peak T cell repertoires were studied.

The chain uses TRBV9 and TRBJ2-7; 8 nucleotides line up with TRBD2. This TCR came from an adult in good health. Source: peripheral blood, taken on day 0 of AZD1222 vaccination. CDR3 bases: TGTGCCAGCAGCGACGGGACTAGGGGCTACGAGCAGTACTTC. Protein product: CASSDGTRGYEQYF.